This T cell receptor (beta chain) was sequenced for a study of T cell changes during pregnancy in multiple sclerosis. Libraries were prepared by immunoSEQ multiplex PCR; TCRdb keeps only in-frame clonotypes and omits some of them. The repertoire holds tens of thousands of clones, with around 92% as singletons. The CDR3 totals 13 residues. Germline CDR1 is ENHRY and CDR2 is SYGVKD. V was cut by 9 bases and J by 5 bases, with 17 bases left in between. The chain recombines TRBV10-3 with TRBJ2-7; perhaps TRBD2 as D (6 bases). This sample comprised CD8+ T cells from peripheral blood mononuclear cells, obtained in the third trimester of pregnancy. The TCR originated in a female donor in good health, enrolled as a control in a pregnancy study. CDR3 in amino acids: CAICPRGGDEQYF. CDR3 DNA sequence: TGTGCCATTTGCCCTAGGGGCGGGGACGAGCAGTACTTC.